A selection of T cell receptor beta chains follows, all from one sample in a study of human T cells and chemical hapten exposure. One entry per CDR3 protein results from TCRdb running MiXCR on the RACE reads. The sample yields around 260,000 distinct CDR3 sequences, about 8.1% seen once. Material: whole blood, obtained in connection with sensitization to the hapten diphenylcyclopropenone (DPC). These receptors were obtained from a woman in her thirties or forties with alopecia areata. Some clones in this sample may be carry-over from other donors' samples. The CDR3 runs from the conserved cysteine through the conserved F or W. Fields, in order: CDR3 protein, CDR3 DNA, clone size, D gene, CDR3 length, J gene, V gene. D genes are given only for firm matches. Clone size is not always given. Where it is, it says once, few, many or a class for expanded clones.

cdr3_aa: CASIKDRGLDEQFF
cdr3_nt: TGTGCCAGCATTAAGGACAGGGGGCTGGATGAGCAGTTCTTC
clone_size: few
d_call: TRBD1
cdr3_length: 14
j_call: TRBJ2-1
v_call: TRBV2

cdr3_aa: CASSRDRGGIGYTF
cdr3_nt: TGTGCCAGCAGCAGGGACAGGGGAGGTATTGGCTACACCTTC
clone_size: -
d_call: TRBD1
cdr3_length: 14
j_call: TRBJ1-2
v_call: TRBV7-2

cdr3_aa: CASSMGSGGSYNEQFF
cdr3_nt: TGTGCCAGTAGTATGGGGTCAGGGGGATCCTACAATGAGCAGTTCTTC
clone_size: few
d_call: TRBD1
cdr3_length: 16
j_call: TRBJ2-1
v_call: TRBV19

cdr3_aa: CASSAGSGNSPLHF
cdr3_nt: TGTGCCAGCAGTGCGGGATCCGGGAATTCACCCCTCCACTTT
clone_size: few
d_call: -
cdr3_length: 14
j_call: TRBJ1-6
v_call: TRBV6-6

cdr3_aa: CASSLHRDTEAFF
cdr3_nt: TGTGCCAGTAGTCTCCACAGGGACACTGAAGCTTTCTTT
clone_size: once
d_call: -
cdr3_length: 13
j_call: TRBJ1-1
v_call: TRBV19

cdr3_aa: CASRDDPYEQYF
cdr3_nt: TGTGCCAGCCGGGACGACCCTTACGAGCAGTACTTC
clone_size: -
d_call: -
cdr3_length: 12
j_call: TRBJ2-7
v_call: TRBV28

cdr3_aa: CASSLASGGLSSYEQYF
cdr3_nt: TGTGCCAGCAGCCTGGCTAGCGGGGGATTAAGCTCCTACGAGCAGTACTTC
clone_size: -
d_call: TRBD2
cdr3_length: 17
j_call: TRBJ2-7
v_call: TRBV12-3/TRBV12-4

cdr3_aa: CSVSTGMTDTQYF
cdr3_nt: TGCAGCGTTTCGACCGGTATGACAGATACGCAGTATTTT
clone_size: few
d_call: -
cdr3_length: 13
j_call: TRBJ2-3
v_call: TRBV29-1

cdr3_aa: CASSQDSWADTQYF
cdr3_nt: TGTGCCAGCAGCCAAGACTCTTGGGCAGATACGCAGTATTTT
clone_size: -
d_call: -
cdr3_length: 14
j_call: TRBJ2-3
v_call: TRBV4-2

cdr3_aa: CASSLRLAGGVSFF
cdr3_nt: TGTGCCAGCAGCCTCCGACTAGCGGGAGGGGTGTCGTTCTTC
clone_size: -
d_call: TRBD2
cdr3_length: 14
j_call: TRBJ2-1
v_call: TRBV12-3/TRBV12-4

cdr3_aa: CASSLQTSYEQYF
cdr3_nt: TGTGCCAGCAGCTTACAGACATCATACGAGCAGTACTTC
clone_size: few
d_call: -
cdr3_length: 13
j_call: TRBJ2-7
v_call: TRBV7-2

cdr3_aa: CASPSRASGTNTGELFF
cdr3_nt: TGTGCCAGCCCGTCCCGGGCTAGCGGGACGAACACCGGGGAGCTGTTTTTT
clone_size: -
d_call: TRBD2
cdr3_length: 17
j_call: TRBJ2-2
v_call: TRBV6-5

cdr3_aa: CASSLTPSKGEYTF
cdr3_nt: TGTGCCAGCAGCTTAACCCCTTCTAAGGGAGAATACACCTTC
clone_size: -
d_call: -
cdr3_length: 14
j_call: TRBJ1-2
v_call: TRBV7-9

cdr3_aa: CSATHSDSPLHF
cdr3_nt: TGCAGTGCTACCCACTCGGATTCACCCCTCCACTTT
clone_size: few
d_call: -
cdr3_length: 12
j_call: TRBJ1-6
v_call: TRBV20-1

cdr3_aa: CSAGQGGEQYF
cdr3_nt: TGCAGTGCTGGTCAGGGGGGGGAGCAGTACTTC
clone_size: few
d_call: -
cdr3_length: 11
j_call: TRBJ2-7
v_call: TRBV20-1

cdr3_aa: CASNQGPRSGANVLTF
cdr3_nt: TGTGCCAGCAACCAGGGTCCTCGCTCTGGGGCCAACGTCCTGACTTTC
clone_size: few
d_call: -
cdr3_length: 16
j_call: TRBJ2-6
v_call: TRBV6-2/TRBV6-3

cdr3_aa: CASSFSGGYTEAFF
cdr3_nt: TGTGCCAGCAGTTTCTCAGGGGGCTACACTGAAGCTTTCTTT
clone_size: few
d_call: TRBD1
cdr3_length: 14
j_call: TRBJ1-1
v_call: TRBV12-3/TRBV12-4

cdr3_aa: CAISETLPGQGSEQYF
cdr3_nt: TGTGCCATCAGTGAGACATTACCGGGACAGGGGTCCGAGCAGTACTTC
clone_size: -
d_call: TRBD1
cdr3_length: 16
j_call: TRBJ2-7
v_call: TRBV10-3

cdr3_aa: CASSFDRLISGNTIYF
cdr3_nt: TGTGCCAGCAGTTTCGACAGGCTGATCTCTGGAAACACCATATATTTT
clone_size: many
d_call: -
cdr3_length: 16
j_call: TRBJ1-3
v_call: TRBV12-3/TRBV12-4

cdr3_aa: CATLGEGQETQYF
cdr3_nt: TGTGCCACCCTTGGTGAGGGGCAAGAGACCCAGTACTTC
clone_size: -
d_call: -
cdr3_length: 13
j_call: TRBJ2-5
v_call: TRBV10-3

cdr3_aa: CASSVGDSPLHF
cdr3_nt: TGTGCCAGCAGCGTGGGGGATTCACCCCTCCACTTT
clone_size: -
d_call: -
cdr3_length: 12
j_call: TRBJ1-6
v_call: TRBV9

cdr3_aa: CASTLFSYNEQFF
cdr3_nt: TGTGCCAGCACTCTGTTTTCCTACAATGAGCAGTTCTTC
clone_size: many
d_call: -
cdr3_length: 13
j_call: TRBJ2-1
v_call: TRBV7-2

cdr3_aa: CASATGGAGHDEQFF
cdr3_nt: TGTGCCAGCGCCACAGGGGGCGCAGGGCACGATGAGCAGTTCTTC
clone_size: few
d_call: TRBD1
cdr3_length: 15
j_call: TRBJ2-1
v_call: TRBV28

cdr3_aa: CASSSYSASTDTQYF
cdr3_nt: TGTGCCAGCAGCTCCTATAGCGCCTCCACAGATACGCAGTATTTT
clone_size: -
d_call: -
cdr3_length: 15
j_call: TRBJ2-3
v_call: TRBV7-9

cdr3_aa: CSGQLGNEQFF
cdr3_nt: TGCAGCGGGCAGCTAGGGAATGAGCAGTTCTTC
clone_size: -
d_call: -
cdr3_length: 11
j_call: TRBJ2-1
v_call: TRBV29-1

cdr3_aa: CASSLARTSDEQYF
cdr3_nt: TGTGCCAGCAGCTTAGCCCGGACTAGCGACGAGCAGTACTTC
clone_size: few
d_call: TRBD2
cdr3_length: 14
j_call: TRBJ2-7
v_call: TRBV7-6

cdr3_aa: CASSPQSAGWNQPQHF
cdr3_nt: TGTGCCAGCAGTCCCCAGTCAGCGGGTTGGAATCAGCCCCAGCATTTT
clone_size: once
d_call: -
cdr3_length: 16
j_call: TRBJ1-5
v_call: TRBV12-3/TRBV12-4

cdr3_aa: CASRRWGDRAEQFF
cdr3_nt: TGTGCCAGCAGGCGATGGGGAGACAGGGCTGAGCAGTTCTTC
clone_size: few
d_call: TRBD1
cdr3_length: 14
j_call: TRBJ2-1
v_call: TRBV6-2/TRBV6-3

cdr3_aa: CASNYGQGPYEQYF
cdr3_nt: TGTGCCAGCAACTATGGACAGGGACCCTACGAGCAGTACTTC
clone_size: few
d_call: TRBD1
cdr3_length: 14
j_call: TRBJ2-7
v_call: TRBV6-6

cdr3_aa: CSAIPRPGTQYF
cdr3_nt: TGCAGTGCTATCCCCCGTCCGGGTACGCAGTATTTT
clone_size: -
d_call: -
cdr3_length: 12
j_call: TRBJ2-3
v_call: TRBV20-1

cdr3_aa: CASSAGGTRGQYEQYF
cdr3_nt: TGTGCCAGCAGCGCTGGGGGGACACGGGGCCAATACGAGCAGTACTTC
clone_size: -
d_call: -
cdr3_length: 16
j_call: TRBJ2-7
v_call: TRBV9

cdr3_aa: CASAATGGQPQHF
cdr3_nt: TGCGCCAGTGCAGCGACGGGAGGGCAGCCCCAGCATTTT
clone_size: -
d_call: -
cdr3_length: 13
j_call: TRBJ1-5
v_call: TRBV10-2

cdr3_aa: CASSLGGRTSYEQYF
cdr3_nt: TGTGCCAGCAGCTTAGGGGGGAGGACCTCCTACGAGCAGTACTTC
clone_size: -
d_call: -
cdr3_length: 15
j_call: TRBJ2-7
v_call: TRBV5-6

cdr3_aa: CSASTGTSGYEQYF
cdr3_nt: TGCAGTGCCTCCACCGGGACTAGCGGTTACGAGCAGTACTTC
clone_size: few
d_call: TRBD2
cdr3_length: 14
j_call: TRBJ2-7
v_call: TRBV20-1

cdr3_aa: CASSTLTSGANVLTF
cdr3_nt: TGCGCCAGCAGCACCTTAACCTCTGGGGCCAACGTCCTGACTTTC
clone_size: -
d_call: -
cdr3_length: 15
j_call: TRBJ2-6
v_call: TRBV5-1

cdr3_aa: CASSYPDRRDGYTF
cdr3_nt: TGTGCCAGCAGTTACCCGGACAGGAGAGATGGCTACACCTTC
clone_size: -
d_call: TRBD1
cdr3_length: 14
j_call: TRBJ1-2
v_call: TRBV6-2/TRBV6-3

cdr3_aa: CAIRATGYQETQYF
cdr3_nt: TGTGCCATCAGGGCGACAGGATACCAAGAGACCCAGTACTTC
clone_size: -
d_call: -
cdr3_length: 14
j_call: TRBJ2-5
v_call: TRBV10-3

cdr3_aa: CSVELTSEQFF
cdr3_nt: TGCAGCGTTGAACTTACGAGTGAGCAGTTCTTC
clone_size: -
d_call: -
cdr3_length: 11
j_call: TRBJ2-1
v_call: TRBV29-1

cdr3_aa: CSVLNLQEDYGYTF
cdr3_nt: TGCAGCGTGCTAAACCTACAGGAAGACTATGGCTACACCTTC
clone_size: -
d_call: -
cdr3_length: 14
j_call: TRBJ1-2
v_call: TRBV29-1

cdr3_aa: CASWTGDGYTF
cdr3_nt: TGTGCCAGTTGGACAGGAGATGGCTACACCTTC
clone_size: -
d_call: TRBD1
cdr3_length: 11
j_call: TRBJ1-2
v_call: TRBV27

cdr3_aa: CASSVTGVITDTQYF
cdr3_nt: TGTGCCAGCAGCGTAACAGGGGTTATCACAGATACGCAGTATTTT
clone_size: few
d_call: TRBD1
cdr3_length: 15
j_call: TRBJ2-3
v_call: TRBV9

cdr3_aa: CASSPGGLRPFF
cdr3_nt: TGTGCCAGCAGCCCCGGGGGCCTTAGGCCTTTCTTT
clone_size: -
d_call: -
cdr3_length: 12
j_call: TRBJ1-1
v_call: TRBV7-9

cdr3_aa: CASSSPSWGASQYF
cdr3_nt: TGTGCCAGCAGCTCCCCTTCGTGGGGAGCTTCGCAGTATTTT
clone_size: -
d_call: -
cdr3_length: 14
j_call: TRBJ2-3
v_call: TRBV7-2

cdr3_aa: CASSLSLGSYEQYF
cdr3_nt: TGTGCCAGCAGTTTGTCGCTGGGGTCCTACGAGCAGTACTTC
clone_size: many
d_call: -
cdr3_length: 14
j_call: TRBJ2-7
v_call: TRBV12-3/TRBV12-4

cdr3_aa: CASSSLTGATTEAFF
cdr3_nt: TGTGCCAGCAGTTCCTTGACAGGGGCAACTACTGAAGCTTTCTTT
clone_size: -
d_call: TRBD1
cdr3_length: 15
j_call: TRBJ1-1
v_call: TRBV6-5

cdr3_aa: CASSSTGDPGNTIYF
cdr3_nt: TGTGCCAGCAGCTCGACAGGGGATCCCGGAAACACCATATATTTT
clone_size: -
d_call: TRBD1
cdr3_length: 15
j_call: TRBJ1-3
v_call: TRBV7-6